These 11 T cell receptor beta chains were all obtained from the same sample, sequenced in a study of identical twins. TCRdb fed the 5' RACE reads into MiXCR, producing one record per CDR3 protein. The sample holds hundreds of thousands of distinct CDR3 sequences, more than 9% seen once. This sample was also put to use in a study of yellow fever vaccine responses in identical twins.

Specimen: CD8+ T cells sorted from blood. Receptor source: a woman aged 18-29 years in good health.

In its sample, this clonotype was seen a few times. The chain couples TRBV25-1 to TRBJ2-5; D is uncertain. Trimming left V 3 bases short and J 5 bases short, with 7 bases between. Germline CDR1 MGHDK, CDR2 SYGVNS. This CDR3 region has 12 residues. The CDR3 nucleotides are TGTGCCAGCAGTGATTTACTGGAGACCCAGTACTTC. Its protein product is CASSDLLETQYF.

This clonotype turned up a few times. The chain joins TRBV2 to TRBJ1-5; D possibly corresponds to TRBD1 (6 bases). The CDR3 has 15 amino acids. Germline loops: CDR1 SNHLY, CDR2 FYNNEI. The V and J ends lost 7 bases and 6 bases respectively, with 19 bases between them. CDR3 sequence (DNA): TGTGCCAGCACCCCAGGGGTGGGGGTAAGTCAGCCCCAGCATTTT. It encodes CASTPGVGVSQPQHF.

V gene TRBV20-1 combines with J gene TRBJ2-7; TRBD2 matches at 8 bases. The germline gives CDR1 DFQATT, CDR2 SNEGSKA (reference sequence). V was pared by 6 bases and J by 3 bases, with 7 bases of the junction left unmatched. The CDR3 runs to 13 residues. The CDR3 nucleotides read TGCAGTGCAGTAGCGGGGAGCCTCTACGAGCAGTACGTC. This codes for CSAVAGSLYEQYV.

The chain couples TRBV5-5 to TRBJ2-1; either TRBD1 or TRBD2 may fit D (5 bases each). This CDR3 region has 15 residues. Trimming cost V 0 bases and J 3 bases, with 10 bases left between them. Germline CDR1 SGHKS, CDR2 YYEKEE (reference sequence). CDR3 DNA sequence: TGTGCCAGCAGCTTGGTATCGGGACGCTACAATGAGCAGTTCTTC. Its translation is CASSLVSGRYNEQFF.

This clonotype was seen a handful of times. The chain links TRBV11-1 to TRBJ2-1, with TRBD1 matching 12 bases. The CDR3 spans 20 residues. Germline loops: CDR1 SGHAT, CDR2 FQDESV (reference sequence). V shed 0 bases and J 2 bases; nucleotides not matched to a gene: 11. The chain's CDR3 is CASSLATGTGGFGAYNEQFF. The CDR3 nucleotides read TGTGCCAGCAGCTTAGCTACCGGGACAGGGGGCTTTGGGGCCTACAATGAGCAGTTCTTC.

This clonotype was seen a handful of times. The chain employs TRBV12-3 or TRBV12-4 and TRBJ2-5; D might be TRBD1 or TRBD2, each matching 6 bases. The CDR3 spans 13 residues. V lost 7 bases to trimming and J lost 0 bases, with 9 bases between them. The CDR3 coding sequence is TGTGCCAGCAAGGGGGGCAACCAAGAGACCCAGTACTTC. This codes for CASKGGNQETQYF.

V and J are TRBV7-6 and TRBJ2-1; 7 bases agree with TRBD1. This CDR3 contains 14 residues. The germline V gene has CDR1 SGHVS and CDR2 FNYEAQ. The V segment lost 0 bases and the J segment 9 bases; nucleotides outside the gene matches: 5. The chain's CDR3 is CASSLAGTEFEQFF. CDR3 bases: TGTGCCAGCAGCTTAGCGGGGACAGAGTTTGAGCAGTTCTTC.

This clonotype was picked up a small number of times. The chain couples TRBV5-6 to TRBJ1-6; 7 bases fit TRBD1. Germline assignment: CDR1 SGHDT and CDR2 YYEEEE. The J segment lost 7 bases and the V segment lost 4 bases, leaving 11 bases of the junction unmatched. The CDR3 contains 16 residues. CDR3 in DNA: TGTGCCAGCAGCCCTCTAGGGCAGGGGGTAAATTCACCCCTCCACTTT. Amino acids: CASSPLGQGVNSPLHF.

The chain has TRBV6-5 and TRBJ2-1; TRBD2 agrees at 11 bases. Germline lookup yields CDR1 MNHEY and CDR2 SVGAGI. V shed 4 bases, J shed 6 bases, and the junction held 8 bases outside the gene matches. This CDR3 comprises 16 residues. CDR3 bases: TGTGCCAGCAGTTTGTTATTAGCGGGAGGGCGCAATGAGCAGTTCTTC. It yields the protein CASSLLLAGGRNEQFF.

This clonotype was counted only a few times. The V call is TRBV28, the J call TRBJ2-1, with a tentative D call TRBD2 (7 bases). V gave up 3 bases and J gave up 8 bases, with 20 bases separating them. The CDR3 loop spans 16 amino acids. The germline CDR1 and CDR2 sequences are MDHEN and SYDVKM. CDR3 loop: CASSFPKGGGFDEQFF. The CDR3, as DNA: TGTGCCAGCAGTTTCCCAAAAGGGGGGGGGTTCGATGAGCAGTTCTTC.

This clonotype turned up a few times. This rearrangement joins TRBV6-5 to TRBJ2-2; 8 bases fit TRBD2. This CDR3 is built from 17 residues. V gave up 2 bases and J gave up 7 bases; unmatched junction bases: 12. The germline gives CDR1 MNHEY, CDR2 SVGAGI. The CDR3 nucleotides read TGTGCCAGCAGTTACCGAGGTCAGCGGGGGTTCGGCGGGGAGCTGTTTTTT. As protein: CASSYRGQRGFGGELFF.